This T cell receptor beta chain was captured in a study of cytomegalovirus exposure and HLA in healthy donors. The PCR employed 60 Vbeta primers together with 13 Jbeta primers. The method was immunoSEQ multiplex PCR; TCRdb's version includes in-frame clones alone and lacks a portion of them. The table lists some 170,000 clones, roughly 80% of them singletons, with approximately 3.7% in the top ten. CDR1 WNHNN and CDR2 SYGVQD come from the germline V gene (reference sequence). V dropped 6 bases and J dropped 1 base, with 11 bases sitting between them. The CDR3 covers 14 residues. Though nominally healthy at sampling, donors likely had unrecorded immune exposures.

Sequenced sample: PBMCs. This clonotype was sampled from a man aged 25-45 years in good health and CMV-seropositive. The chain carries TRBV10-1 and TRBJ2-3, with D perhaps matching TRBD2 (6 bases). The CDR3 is CASSRDSGTDTQYF. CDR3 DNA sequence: TGCGCCAGCAGCCGGGACTCCGGCACAGATACGCAGTATTTT.